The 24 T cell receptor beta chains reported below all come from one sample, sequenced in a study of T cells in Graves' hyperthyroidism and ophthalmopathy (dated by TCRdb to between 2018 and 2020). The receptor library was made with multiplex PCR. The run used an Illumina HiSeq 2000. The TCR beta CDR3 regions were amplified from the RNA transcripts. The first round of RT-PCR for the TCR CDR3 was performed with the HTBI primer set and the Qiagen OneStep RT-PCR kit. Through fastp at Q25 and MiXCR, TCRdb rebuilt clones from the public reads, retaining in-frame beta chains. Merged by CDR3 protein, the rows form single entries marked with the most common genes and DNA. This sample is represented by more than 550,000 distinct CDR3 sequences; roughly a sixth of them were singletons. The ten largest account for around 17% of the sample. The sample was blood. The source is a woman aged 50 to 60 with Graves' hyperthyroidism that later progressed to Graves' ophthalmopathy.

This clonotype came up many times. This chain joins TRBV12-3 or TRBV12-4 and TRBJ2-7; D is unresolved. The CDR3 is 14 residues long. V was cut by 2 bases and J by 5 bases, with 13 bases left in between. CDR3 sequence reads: CASSLSVGSNEQYF. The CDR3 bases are TGTGCCAGCAGTTTATCAGTCGGTTCTAACGAGCAGTACTTC.

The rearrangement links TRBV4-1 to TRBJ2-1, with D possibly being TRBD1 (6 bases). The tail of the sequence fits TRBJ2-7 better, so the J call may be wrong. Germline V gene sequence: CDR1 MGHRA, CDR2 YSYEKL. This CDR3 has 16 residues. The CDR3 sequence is CASSLHGGRSYNEQYF. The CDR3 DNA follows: TGCGCCAGCAGCCTCCATGGGGGCCGATCCTACAATGAGCAGTACTTC.

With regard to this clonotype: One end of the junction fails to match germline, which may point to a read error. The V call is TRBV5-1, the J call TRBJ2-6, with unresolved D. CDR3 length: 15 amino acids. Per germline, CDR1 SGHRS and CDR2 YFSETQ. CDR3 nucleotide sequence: TGCGCCAGGAGCTTGGTGATCTCTGGGGCCAACGTCCTGACTTTC. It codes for CARSLVISGANVLTF.

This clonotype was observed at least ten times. The CDR3, as DNA: TGTGCCAGCAGTTTGAACAGAAGGGGTCTTATGAACACTGAAGCTTTCTTT. As protein: CASSLNRRGLMNTEAFF. The rearrangement links TRBV28 to TRBJ1-1; maybe TRBD1 (5 bases). Germline-derived CDR1 and CDR2 are MDHEN and SYDVKM. The CDR3 covers 17 residues. V gave up 3 bases and J gave up 0 bases, with 17 bases separating them.

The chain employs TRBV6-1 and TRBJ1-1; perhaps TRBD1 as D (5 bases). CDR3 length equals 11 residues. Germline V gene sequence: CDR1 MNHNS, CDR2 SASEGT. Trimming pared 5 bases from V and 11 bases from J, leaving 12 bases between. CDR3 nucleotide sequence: TGTGCCAGCAGTTACGGGGCGGAGGCTTTCTTT. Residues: CASSYGAEAFF.

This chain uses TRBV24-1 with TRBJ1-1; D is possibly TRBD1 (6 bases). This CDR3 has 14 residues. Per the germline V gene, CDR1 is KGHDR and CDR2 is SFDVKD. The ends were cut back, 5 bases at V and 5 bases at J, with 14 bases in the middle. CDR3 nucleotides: TGTGCCACCAGTGGTCCGGGGGCGCGGACTGAAGCTTTCTTT. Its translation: CATSGPGARTEAFF.

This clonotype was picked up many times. Written as DNA, the CDR3 is TGTGCCAGCAGTTTAGATCGGGACAGCCGCTACGAGCAGTACTTC. It yields the protein CASSLDRDSRYEQYF. This chain connects TRBV12-3 or TRBV12-4 to TRBJ2-7, with 7 bases fitting TRBD1. J lost 3 bases, V lost 1 base, and 6 bases had no gene match. CDR3 length: 15 residues.

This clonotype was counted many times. Here the CDR3 reads CASSLTDRGGETQYF. The CDR3 nucleotides read TGTGCCAGCTCACTTACTGACAGGGGTGGAGAGACCCAGTACTTC. The chain couples TRBV18 to TRBJ2-5; TRBD1 agrees at 8 bases. This CDR3 comprises 15 residues. Trimming took 4 bases from V and 4 from J; bases not matched to a gene: 8. Germline-derived CDR1 and CDR2 are KGHSH and LQKENI.

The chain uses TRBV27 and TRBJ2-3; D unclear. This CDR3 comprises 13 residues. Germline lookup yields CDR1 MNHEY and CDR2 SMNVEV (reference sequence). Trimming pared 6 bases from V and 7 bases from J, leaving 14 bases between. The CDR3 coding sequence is TGTGCCAGCAGCCTCGCCGGATCGAATACGCAGTATTTT. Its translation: CASSLAGSNTQYF.

The CDR3 is CASGPFNQPQHF. DNA of the CDR3: TGTGCCAGCGGACCCTTCAATCAGCCCCAGCATTTT. The chain combines TRBV6-1 with TRBJ1-5, with D hard to call. V lost 8 bases and J 3 bases, leaving 8 bases between the germline ends. The CDR3 has 12 residues. The germline V gene encodes CDR1 MNHNS and CDR2 SASEGT.

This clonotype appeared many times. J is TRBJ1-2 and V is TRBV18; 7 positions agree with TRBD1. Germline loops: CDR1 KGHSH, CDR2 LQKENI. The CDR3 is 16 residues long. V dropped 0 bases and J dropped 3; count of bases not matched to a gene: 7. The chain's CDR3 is CASSPPGTGADYGYTF. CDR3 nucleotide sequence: TGTGCCAGCTCACCACCGGGTACAGGGGCGGACTATGGCTACACCTTC. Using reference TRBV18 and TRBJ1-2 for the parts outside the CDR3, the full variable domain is NAGVMQNPRHLVRRRGQEARLRCSPMKGHSHVYWYRQLPEEGLKFMVYLQKENIIDESGMPKERFSAEFPKEGPSILRIQQVVRGDSAAYFCASSPPGTGADYGYTFGSGTRLTVV.

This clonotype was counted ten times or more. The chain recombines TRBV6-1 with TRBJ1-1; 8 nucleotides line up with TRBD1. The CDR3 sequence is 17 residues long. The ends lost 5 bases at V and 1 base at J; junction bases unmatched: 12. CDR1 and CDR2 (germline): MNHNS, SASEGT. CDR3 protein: CASSPRYDGQGNTEAFF. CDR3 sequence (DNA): TGTGCCAGCAGTCCACGATATGATGGACAGGGGAACACTGAAGCTTTCTTT.

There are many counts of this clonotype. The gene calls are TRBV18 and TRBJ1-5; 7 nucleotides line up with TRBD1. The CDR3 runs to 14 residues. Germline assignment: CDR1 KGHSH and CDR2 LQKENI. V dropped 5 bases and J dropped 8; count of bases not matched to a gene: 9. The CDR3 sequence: CASSATGRGEPQHF. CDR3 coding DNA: TGTGCCAGCTCAGCGACAGGGCGAGGGGAGCCCCAGCATTTT.

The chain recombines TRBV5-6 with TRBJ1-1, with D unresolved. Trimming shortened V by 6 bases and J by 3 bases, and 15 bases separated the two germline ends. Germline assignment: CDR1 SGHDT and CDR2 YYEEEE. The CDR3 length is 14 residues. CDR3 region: CASTDPGRDTEAFF. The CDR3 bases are TGTGCCAGCACCGATCCTGGGAGGGACACTGAAGCTTTCTTT.

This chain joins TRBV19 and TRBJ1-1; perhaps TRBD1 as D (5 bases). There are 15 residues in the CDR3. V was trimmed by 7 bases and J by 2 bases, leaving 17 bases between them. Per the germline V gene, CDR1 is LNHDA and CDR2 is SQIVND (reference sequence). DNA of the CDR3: TGTGCCAGTAACTACCCGCGGGGGACCAACACTGAAGCTTTCTTT. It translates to CASNYPRGTNTEAFF.

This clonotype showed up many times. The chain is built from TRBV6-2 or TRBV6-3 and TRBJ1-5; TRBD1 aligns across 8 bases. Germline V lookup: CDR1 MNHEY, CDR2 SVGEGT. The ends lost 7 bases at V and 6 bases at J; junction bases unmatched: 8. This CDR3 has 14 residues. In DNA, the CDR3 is TGTGCCAGCAAGCAAGACAGGGGAGGTCAGCCCCAGCATTTT. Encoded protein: CASKQDRGGQPQHF.

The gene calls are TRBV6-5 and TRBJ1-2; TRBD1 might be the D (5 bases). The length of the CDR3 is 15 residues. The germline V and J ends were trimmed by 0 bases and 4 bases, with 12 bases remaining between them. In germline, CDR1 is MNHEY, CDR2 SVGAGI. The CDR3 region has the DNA TGTGCCAGCAGTTACTCGGCAGGGAGTTCCTATGGCTACACCTTC. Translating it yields CASSYSAGSSYGYTF.

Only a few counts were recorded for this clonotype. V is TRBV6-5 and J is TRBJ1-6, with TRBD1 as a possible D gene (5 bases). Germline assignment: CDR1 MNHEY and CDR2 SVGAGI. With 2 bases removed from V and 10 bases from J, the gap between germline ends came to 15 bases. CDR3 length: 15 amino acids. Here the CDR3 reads CASSYGSGVSSPLHF. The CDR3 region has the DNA TGTGCCAGCAGTTACGGTTCGGGGGTGTCGTCACCCCTCCACTTT.

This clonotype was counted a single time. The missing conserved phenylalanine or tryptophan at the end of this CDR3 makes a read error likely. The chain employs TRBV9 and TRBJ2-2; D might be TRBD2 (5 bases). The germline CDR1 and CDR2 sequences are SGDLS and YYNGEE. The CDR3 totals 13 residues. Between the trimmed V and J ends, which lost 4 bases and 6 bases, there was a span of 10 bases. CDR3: CASSPGLAGELFL. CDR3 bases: TGTGCCAGCAGCCCGGGGTTGGCCGGGGAGCTGTTTCTT.

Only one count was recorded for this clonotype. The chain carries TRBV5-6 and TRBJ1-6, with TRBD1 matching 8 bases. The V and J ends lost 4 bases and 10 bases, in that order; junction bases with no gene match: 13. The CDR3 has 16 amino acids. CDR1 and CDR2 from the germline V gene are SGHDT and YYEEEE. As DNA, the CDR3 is TGTGCCAGCAGCCCAAAGGGCAGGGGGCGGCAATCACCCCTCCACTTT. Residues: CASSPKGRGRQSPLHF. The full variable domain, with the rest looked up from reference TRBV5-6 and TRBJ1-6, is DAGVTQSPTHLIKTRGQQVTLRCSPKSGHDTVSWYQQALGQGPQFIFQYYEEEERQRGNFPDRFSGHQFPNYSSELNVNALLLGDSALYLCASSPKGRGRQSPLHFGNGTRLTVT.

CDR3 residues: CASGLRMAEAFF. The CDR3 bases are TGTGCCAGCGGATTAAGGATGGCTGAAGCTTTCTTT. This sequence joins TRBV2 and TRBJ1-1; D uncertain. This CDR3 is 12 amino acids long. Germline loops: CDR1 SNHLY, CDR2 FYNNEI. Deletions cut 8 bases from V and 6 bases from J, with 13 bases between.

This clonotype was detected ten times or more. The CDR3 nucleotides are TGTGCCAGCAGGCGATCTGGGGAGCAGTTCTTC. This sequence encodes CASRRSGEQFF. The chain employs TRBV12-3 or TRBV12-4 and TRBJ2-1; no definite D call. This CDR3 is built from 11 residues. V was pared by 6 bases and J by 10 bases, with 10 bases between.

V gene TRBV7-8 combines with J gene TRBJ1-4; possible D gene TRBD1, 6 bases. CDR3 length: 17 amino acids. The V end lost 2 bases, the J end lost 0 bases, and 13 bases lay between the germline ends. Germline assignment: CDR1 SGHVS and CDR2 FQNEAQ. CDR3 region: CASSLSGGRATNEKLFF. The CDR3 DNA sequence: TGTGCCAGCAGCTTATCCGGGGGGCGGGCAACTAATGAAAAACTGTTTTTT.

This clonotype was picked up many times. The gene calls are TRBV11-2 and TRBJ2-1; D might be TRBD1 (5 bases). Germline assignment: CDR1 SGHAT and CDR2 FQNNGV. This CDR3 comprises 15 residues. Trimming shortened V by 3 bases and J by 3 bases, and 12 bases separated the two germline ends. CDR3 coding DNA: TGTGCCAGCAGCTTTCAGGGTACCCTCTACAATGAGCAGTTCTTC. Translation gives CASSFQGTLYNEQFF.